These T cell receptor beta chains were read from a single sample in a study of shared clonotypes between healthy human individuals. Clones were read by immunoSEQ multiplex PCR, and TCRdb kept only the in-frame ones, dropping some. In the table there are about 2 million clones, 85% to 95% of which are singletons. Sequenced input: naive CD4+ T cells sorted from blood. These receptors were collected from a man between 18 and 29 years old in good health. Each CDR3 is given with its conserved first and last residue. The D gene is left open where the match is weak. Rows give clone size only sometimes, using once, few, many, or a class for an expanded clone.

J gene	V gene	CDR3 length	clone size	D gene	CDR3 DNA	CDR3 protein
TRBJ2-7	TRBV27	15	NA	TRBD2	TGTGCCAGCAGTATTAGCGGGACAACCATCTACGAGCAGTACTTC	CASSISGTTIYEQYF
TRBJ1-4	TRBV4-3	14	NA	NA	TGCGCCAGCAGCGAGCGCCCCTTTGATGAAAAACTGTTTTTT	CASSERPFDEKLFF
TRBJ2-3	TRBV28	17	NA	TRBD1	TGTGCCAGCAGCCCCGGGACAGGGGATTTTATAGGAGATACGCAGTATTTT	CASSPGTGDFIGDTQYF
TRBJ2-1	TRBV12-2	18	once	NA	TGTGCAAGTCGCTTAGCGGGGCCTAGCGGGACCATTTACAATGAGCAGTTCTTC	CASRLAGPSGTIYNEQFF
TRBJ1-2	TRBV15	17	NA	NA	TGTGCCACCAGCAGAGCCCAGAAGGTCGGACACTTCTATGGCTACACCTTC	CATSRAQKVGHFYGYTF
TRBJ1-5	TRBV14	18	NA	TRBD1	TGTGCCAGCAGCGCGCCGGGACAGGGGGTGAGAGGCAATCAGCCCCAGCATTTT	CASSAPGQGVRGNQPQHF
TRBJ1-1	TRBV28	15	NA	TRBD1	TGTGCCAGCAGACGGACAGGGCCTGTTGCCACTGAAGCTTTCTTT	CASRRTGPVATEAFF
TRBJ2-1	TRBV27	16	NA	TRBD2	TGTGCCAGCAGCAAAGTAACGGGACTAGCGGGAGCAGAGCAGTTCTTC	CASSKVTGLAGAEQFF
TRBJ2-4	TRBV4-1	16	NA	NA	TGCGCCAGCAGCCAAGATCAGGTAGGGCTAGCAAACATTCAGTACTTC	CASSQDQVGLANIQYF
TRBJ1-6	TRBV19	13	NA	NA	TGTGCCAGTAGTAGGCAGAAAAATTCACCCCTCCACTTT	CASSRQKNSPLHF
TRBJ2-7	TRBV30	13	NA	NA	TGTGCCTGGAGTGGGTCTCGCGGCTACGAGCAGTACTTC	CAWSGSRGYEQYF
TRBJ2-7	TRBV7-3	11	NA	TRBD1	TGTGCCAGCAGCGCCGGGACAGATAAGTACTTC	CASSAGTDKYF
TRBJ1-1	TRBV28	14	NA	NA	TGTGCCAGCAGTTTGACGGGGCGAACCACTGAAGCTTTCTTT	CASSLTGRTTEAFF
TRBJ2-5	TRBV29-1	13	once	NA	TGCAGCGTCGGGCCCCTGTTGATAAAGACCCAGTACTTC	CSVGPLLIKTQYF
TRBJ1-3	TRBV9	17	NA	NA	TGTGCCAGCAGCGCGTCGACGGGGGGCGGCTCTGGAAACACCATATATTTT	CASSASTGGGSGNTIYF
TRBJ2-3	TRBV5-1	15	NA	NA	TGCGCCAGCAGCTCGACTAGTAGGATGGCAGATACGCAGTATTTT	CASSSTSRMADTQYF
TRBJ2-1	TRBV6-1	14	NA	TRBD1	TGTGCCAGCAGCCGGGACAGGGGTTACAATGAGCAGTTCTTC	CASSRDRGYNEQFF
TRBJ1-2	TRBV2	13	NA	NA	TGTGCCAGCAGTGAACTGGGGTGGTATGGCTACACCTTC	CASSELGWYGYTF
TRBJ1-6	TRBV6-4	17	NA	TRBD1	TGTGCCCGATCCCGAACGACAGGGAGCTCCTATAATTCACCCCTCCACTTT	CARSRTTGSSYNSPLHF
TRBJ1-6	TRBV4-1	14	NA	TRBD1	TGCGCCAGCAGCCAGGACAGGCTGGGATCGGCCCTCCACTTT	CASSQDRLGSALHF
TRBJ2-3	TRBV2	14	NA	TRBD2	TGTGCCAGCAGGCTCTCCGGGAGGACAGATACGCAGTATTTT	CASRLSGRTDTQYF
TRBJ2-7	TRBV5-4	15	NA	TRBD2	TGTGCCAGCAGCTTGGAACCCACTAGCGGGAGCGAGCAGTACTTC	CASSLEPTSGSEQYF
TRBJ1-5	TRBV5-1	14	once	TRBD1	TGCGCCAGCAGCCCAGGGACAGGTGTCCAGCCCCAGCATTTT	CASSPGTGVQPQHF
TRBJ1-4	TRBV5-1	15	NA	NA	TGCGCCAGCAGCTGGGGGGAGGCAACTAATGAAAAACTGTTTTTT	CASSWGEATNEKLFF
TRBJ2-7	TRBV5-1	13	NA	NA	TGCGCCAGCAGTTTAACAGCACCCTACGAGCAGTACTTC	CASSLTAPYEQYF
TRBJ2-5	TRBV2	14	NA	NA	TGTGCCAGCAGCCTACAGGGTAAAAAAGAGACCCAGTACTTC	CASSLQGKKETQYF
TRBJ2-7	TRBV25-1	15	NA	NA	TGTGCCAGCAGTGTGGCAGGGTGGATGATCTACGAGCAGTACTTC	CASSVAGWMIYEQYF
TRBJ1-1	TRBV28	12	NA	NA	TGTGCCAGCAGTTACCCGGACCCCCGAGCTTTCTTT	CASSYPDPRAFF
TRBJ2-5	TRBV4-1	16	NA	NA	TGCGCCAGCAGCCAAGATTTAGGGATCCGCCATGAGACCCAGTACTTC	CASSQDLGIRHETQYF